Below, 6 T cell receptor beta chains from the same sample are listed, as sequenced in a study of blood T cell repertoires in COVID-19. Some clones are missing from TCRdb's copy, which holds only in-frame ones; the method was immunoSEQ multiplex PCR. The sample contains about 430,000 clones, about 88% of which appear only once. Sequences were obtained from PBMCs or T cells enriched from blood (not recorded which). Receptors originate from a woman aged 18 to 35 who had been exposed to COVID-19.

The V and J genes are TRBV18 and TRBJ1-3, with 8 bases identical to TRBD1. The trim removed 3 bases at V and 4 bases at J, leaving 8 bases unmatched. This CDR3 is built from 16 residues. Looked up from germline, CDR1 is KGHSH and CDR2 is LQKENI. The CDR3, as DNA: TGTGCCAGCTCACCGCAGGGGGCCCCCTTCGGAAACACCATATATTTT. Protein sequence: CASSPQGAPFGNTIYF.

The rearrangement links TRBV5-1 to TRBJ2-1; 13 nucleotides agree with TRBD2. CDR3 size: 14 residues. With 5 bases clipped from V and 8 bases from J, the junction kept 4 bases outside the gene matches. Germline CDR1 reads SGHRS; CDR2 reads YFSETQ. In nucleotides, the CDR3 is TGCGCCAGCAGATTACTAGCGGGAGGGGATGAGCAGTTCTTC. This translates into CASRLLAGGDEQFF. Combining the CDR3 with reference TRBV5-1 and TRBJ2-1 gives the whole variable domain KAGVTQTPRYLIKTRGQQVTLSCSPISGHRSVSWYQQTPGQGLQFLFEYFSETQRNKGNFPGRFSGRQFSNSRSEMNVSTLELGDSALYLCASRLLAGGDEQFFGPGTRLTVL.

The chain carries TRBV7-9 and TRBJ2-1, with 11 positions matching TRBD2. CDR3 length equals 18 residues. With V trimmed by 3 bases and J by 1 base, 8 bases remained unmatched. CDR1 is SEHNR, CDR2 FQNEAQ, per germline (reference sequence). CDR3 amino acids: CASSFSSGGSFSYNEQFF. Here the CDR3 DNA reads TGTGCCAGCAGCTTTTCTAGCGGGGGGTCTTTTTCCTACAATGAGCAGTTCTTC.

This chain connects TRBV28 to TRBJ2-5; TRBD1 aligns across 8 bases. In germline, CDR1 is MDHEN, CDR2 SYDVKM. The CDR3 sequence is 16 residues long. V dropped 7 bases and J dropped 5; count of bases not matched to a gene: 15. The CDR3 DNA reads TGTGCCAGCACTTCCTCGGACAGGGATCTGGGGGAGACCCAGTACTTC. Its translation: CASTSSDRDLGETQYF.

The chain carries TRBV6-5 and TRBJ1-3; D may be TRBD1 (6 bases). The CDR3 covers 15 residues. Germline-derived CDR1 and CDR2 are MNHEY and SVGAGI. V gave up 5 bases and J gave up 2 bases, with 13 bases separating them. The CDR3 DNA reads TGTGCCAGCAGTCGGACAGTCAATACTGGAAACACCATATATTTT. It is translated as CASSRTVNTGNTIYF.

The sample holds one count of this clone. The rearrangement uses TRBV5-1 and TRBJ2-3; the D is unclear. Germline V gives CDR1 SGHRS, CDR2 YFSETQ. The ends were cut back, 0 bases at V and 6 bases at J, with 26 bases in the middle. This CDR3 has 19 amino acids. CDR3 loop: CASSLAPFTSVGTWDTQYF. The CDR3 nucleotides read TGCGCCAGCAGCTTGGCCCCCTTTACCTCCGTGGGCACATGGGATACGCAGTATTTT.